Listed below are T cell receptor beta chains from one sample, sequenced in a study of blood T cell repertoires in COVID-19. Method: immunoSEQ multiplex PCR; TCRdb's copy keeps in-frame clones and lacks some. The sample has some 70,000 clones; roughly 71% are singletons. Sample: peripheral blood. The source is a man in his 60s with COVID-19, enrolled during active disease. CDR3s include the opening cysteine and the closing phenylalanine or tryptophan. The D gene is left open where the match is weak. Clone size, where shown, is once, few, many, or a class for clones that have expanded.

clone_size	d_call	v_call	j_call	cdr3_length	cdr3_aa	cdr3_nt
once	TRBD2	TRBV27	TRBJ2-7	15	CASSAKRGDSYEQYF	TGTGCCAGCAGCGCCAAGCGGGGTGACTCCTACGAGCAGTACTTC
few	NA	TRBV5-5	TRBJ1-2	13	CASSVPGKYGYTF	TGTGCCAGCAGCGTACCGGGAAAATATGGCTACACCTTC
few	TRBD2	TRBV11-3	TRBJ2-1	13	CASSRGRAKEQFF	TGTGCCAGCAGCCGCGGGAGGGCCAAAGAGCAGTTCTTC
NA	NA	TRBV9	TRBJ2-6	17	CASSPRGSVSGANVLTF	TGTGCCAGCAGCCCCCGTGGCAGCGTCTCTGGGGCCAACGTCCTGACTTTC
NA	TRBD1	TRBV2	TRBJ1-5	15	CASSGPTGGNQPQHF	TGTGCCAGCAGTGGACCGACAGGGGGAAACCAGCCCCAGCATTTT
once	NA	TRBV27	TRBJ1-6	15	CASSNSVLYNSPLHF	TGTGCCAGTTCCAATTCGGTTCTCTATAATTCACCCCTCCACTTT
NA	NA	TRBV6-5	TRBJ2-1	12	CASSPSSGEQFF	TGTGCCAGCAGCCCGAGCTCCGGTGAGCAGTTCTTC
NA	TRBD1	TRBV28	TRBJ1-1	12	CASSLGTGAAFF	TGTGCCAGCAGTCTAGGGACAGGGGCAGCTTTCTTT
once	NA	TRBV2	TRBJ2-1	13	CASSLSSYNEQFF	TGTGCCAGCAGTCTAAGCTCCTACAATGAGCAGTTCTTC
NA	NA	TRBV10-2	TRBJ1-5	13	CASSPQGNQPQHF	TGCGCCAGCAGTCCGCAGGGCAATCAGCCCCAGCATTTT
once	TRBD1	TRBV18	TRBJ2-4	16	CASSPTGGAAKNIQYF	TGTGCCAGCTCACCGACAGGGGGCGCGGCCAAAAACATTCAGTACTTC
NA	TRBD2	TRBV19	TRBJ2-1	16	CASSGGLAGGPDGQFF	TGTGCCAGTAGTGGGGGACTAGCGGGAGGTCCCGACGGGCAGTTCTTC
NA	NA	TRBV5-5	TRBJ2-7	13	CASSSMTLGEQYF	TGTGCCAGCAGCTCAATGACACTGGGCGAGCAGTACTTC
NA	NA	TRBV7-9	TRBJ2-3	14	CASSPGKHTDTQYF	TGTGCCAGCAGCCCCGGGAAGCACACAGATACGCAGTATTTT
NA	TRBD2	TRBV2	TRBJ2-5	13	CASSGGGIETQYF	TGTGCCAGCAGTGGGGGAGGGATTGAGACCCAGTACTTC
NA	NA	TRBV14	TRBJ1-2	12	CASSQVRGGYTF	TGTGCCAGCAGCCAGGTTCGAGGGGGCTACACCTTC
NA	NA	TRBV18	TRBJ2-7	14	CASSPALSAGSMYF	TGTGCCAGCTCACCAGCCCTCAGTGCAGGGTCTATGTACTTC
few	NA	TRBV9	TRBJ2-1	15	CASSVLVAPGNEQFF	TGTGCCAGCAGCGTATTGGTCGCCCCGGGAAATGAGCAGTTCTTC